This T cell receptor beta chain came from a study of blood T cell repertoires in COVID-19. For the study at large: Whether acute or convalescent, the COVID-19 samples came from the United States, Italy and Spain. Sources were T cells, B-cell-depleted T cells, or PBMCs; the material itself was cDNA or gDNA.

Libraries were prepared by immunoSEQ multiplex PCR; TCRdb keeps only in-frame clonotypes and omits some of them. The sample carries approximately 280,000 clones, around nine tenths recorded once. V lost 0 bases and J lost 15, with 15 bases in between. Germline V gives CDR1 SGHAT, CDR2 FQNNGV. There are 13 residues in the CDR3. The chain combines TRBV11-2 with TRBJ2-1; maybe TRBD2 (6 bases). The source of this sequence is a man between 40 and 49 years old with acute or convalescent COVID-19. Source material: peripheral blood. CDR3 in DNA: TGTGCCAGCAGCTTAGATAGGTCCGGGGGACGGTTCTTC. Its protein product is CASSLDRSGGRFF.